These T cell receptor beta chains were read from a single sample in a study of T cell responses to AZD1222 COVID-19 vaccine. TCRdb's copy holds only in-frame clones and misses some; the assay was immunoSEQ multiplex PCR. The sample carries around 70,000 clones, 85% recorded once. The sample consisted of peripheral blood, taken on day 0 of AZD1222 vaccination. The receptors here all came from an adult in good health. The CDR3 runs from the conserved cysteine through the conserved F or W. The D gene is left open where the match is weak. Clone size, where shown, is once, few, many, or a class for clones that have expanded.

CDR3 protein: CASQGGLMNTEAFF
CDR3 DNA: TGTGCCTCCCAGGGGGGGCTAATGAACACTGAAGCTTTCTTT
V gene: TRBV6-5
J gene: TRBJ1-1
clone size: few
D gene: TRBD1

CDR3 protein: CASKPTNGGSEAFF
CDR3 DNA: TGTGCCAGCAAACCCACGAACGGGGGGTCTGAAGCTTTCTTT
V gene: TRBV6-5
J gene: TRBJ1-1
clone size: NA
D gene: NA

CDR3 protein: CASSRSGGPYNEQFF
CDR3 DNA: TGTGCCAGCAGTCGCAGCGGGGGTCCATACAATGAGCAGTTCTTC
V gene: TRBV6-5
J gene: TRBJ2-1
clone size: NA
D gene: TRBD2

CDR3 protein: CASSPRVQVNEKLFF
CDR3 DNA: TGTGCCAGCTCACCACGGGTACAGGTTAATGAAAAACTGTTTTTT
V gene: TRBV18
J gene: TRBJ1-4
clone size: NA
D gene: NA

CDR3 protein: CASSLGSTPFSGYTF
CDR3 DNA: TGTGCCAGCAGCCTTGGGAGTACTCCCTTTAGTGGCTACACCTTC
V gene: TRBV6-5
J gene: TRBJ1-2
clone size: once
D gene: NA

CDR3 protein: CASSEVPDPTGELFF
CDR3 DNA: TGCGCCAGCAGTGAGGTCCCGGACCCCACCGGGGAGCTGTTTTTT
V gene: TRBV10-1
J gene: TRBJ2-2
clone size: few
D gene: NA

CDR3 protein: CASSLDRNQPQHF
CDR3 DNA: TGTGCCAGCAGCCTGGACCGCAATCAGCCCCAGCATTTT
V gene: TRBV5-6
J gene: TRBJ1-5
clone size: NA
D gene: NA

CDR3 protein: CASSISSGILYNEQFF
CDR3 DNA: TGTGCCAGTAGTATCTCTAGCGGGATACTCTACAATGAGCAGTTCTTC
V gene: TRBV19
J gene: TRBJ2-1
clone size: NA
D gene: TRBD2

CDR3 protein: CASSPQTGTDLGYTF
CDR3 DNA: TGCGCCAGCAGCCCACAAACTGGGACAGACCTCGGCTACACCTTC
V gene: TRBV5-1
J gene: TRBJ1-2
clone size: NA
D gene: TRBD1

CDR3 protein: CASSQLGNEQFF
CDR3 DNA: TGTGCCAGCAGCCAACTGGGCAATGAGCAGTTCTTC
V gene: TRBV3-1/TRBV3-2
J gene: TRBJ2-1
clone size: NA
D gene: NA

CDR3 protein: CASSLADLGEQYF
CDR3 DNA: TGTGCCAGCAGCTTAGCCGACTTGGGCGAGCAGTACTTC
V gene: TRBV11-2
J gene: TRBJ2-7
clone size: NA
D gene: NA

CDR3 protein: CASSLGWAGGQDTQYF
CDR3 DNA: TGTGCCAGCAGCTTGGGGTGGGCGGGGGGACAAGATACGCAGTATTTT
V gene: TRBV5-5
J gene: TRBJ2-3
clone size: NA
D gene: TRBD2

CDR3 protein: CASSRDSIQMGGYTF
CDR3 DNA: TGTGCCAGCAGCCGGGACTCCATCCAGATGGGAGGCTACACCTTC
V gene: TRBV16
J gene: TRBJ1-2
clone size: NA
D gene: NA

CDR3 protein: CASSPGGRLGSSEAFF
CDR3 DNA: TGCGCCAGCAGCCCAGGGGGCAGGCTGGGGTCGTCTGAAGCTTTCTTT
V gene: TRBV5-1
J gene: TRBJ1-1
clone size: NA
D gene: TRBD1

CDR3 protein: CASSLAQGAYNEQFF
CDR3 DNA: TGTGCCAGCAGCTTGGCCCAGGGGGCCTACAATGAGCAGTTCTTC
V gene: TRBV5-4
J gene: TRBJ2-1
clone size: NA
D gene: TRBD1

CDR3 protein: CATEGQLYEQYF
CDR3 DNA: TGTGCCACCGAGGGACAGCTCTACGAGCAGTACTTC
V gene: TRBV6-6
J gene: TRBJ2-7
clone size: few
D gene: TRBD1